A selection of T cell receptor beta chains follows, all from one sample in a study of CD8+CD57+ T cells in acquired aplastic anemia. TCRdb reprocessed the reads via MiXCR and lists one record per CDR3 protein. The sample contains a few hundred thousand distinct CDR3 sequences, approximately 82% of which appear only once. Sequenced sample: sorted CD4+, CD8+, or CD8+CD57+ T cells (not recorded which) from PBMCs. These TCRs come from a human donor with aplastic anemia. Each CDR3 is given with its conserved first and last residue. The D gene is left open where the match is weak. Some rows have no size entry. The others give once, few or many, or a class for an expanded clone.

NA	NA	TRBV7-9	TRBJ2-4	TGTGCCAGCAGCGGACCAAGGAACGGGCGGAACTTT	CASSGPRNGRNF
NA	few	TRBV29-1	TRBJ2-7	TGCAGCGCACGAACCGATACCTACGAGCAGTACTTC	CSARTDTYEQYF
NA	NA	TRBV7-9	TRBJ2-5	TGTGCCAGCAGCCTCCACTTGGGGGGGACCCAGTACTTC	CASSLHLGGTQYF
NA	NA	TRBV12-3/TRBV12-4	TRBJ2-1	TGTGCCAGCAGTTTGCCGACGGGTGAGCAGTTCTTC	CASSLPTGEQFF
NA	NA	TRBV7-8	TRBJ2-3	TGTGCCAGCAGCTTAGCGGGAGGTACCGAGACGTTT	CASSLAGGTETF
NA	NA	TRBV7-8	TRBJ1-6	TGTGCCAGCAGCTTAGCCAGAGGTCCCGATACGCAGTACCTCCACTTT	CASSLARGPDTQYLHF
NA	NA	TRBV9	TRBJ1-1	TGTGCCAGCAGCGCCCCAATGAACACTGAAGCTTTCTTT	CASSAPMNTEAFF
NA	NA	TRBV7-3	TRBJ2-3	TGTGCCAGCAGCTTAGCGCGAGGTCCCGAGCCGCACTATTTT	CASSLARGPEPHYF
NA	NA	TRBV7-9	TRBJ1-1	TGTGCCAGCAGCTTTGATCTAACCGGGAACACTGATGCTTTCTTT	CASSFDLTGNTDAFF
TRBD1	NA	TRBV7-9	TRBJ2-1	TGTGCCAGCAGCTTAGAACTGACAGGGAACAGTGAAGCTCAGTTCTTC	CASSLELTGNSEAQFF
NA	NA	TRBV20-1	TRBJ1-2	TGCAGTGCACGGACAGACTATGGCTACACCTTC	CSARTDYGYTF
NA	NA	TRBV20-1	TRBJ1-4	TGCAGTGCCAGCAGTTTGGTCCAGGGAGGTGAAAAACTGTTTTTT	CSASSLVQGGEKLFF
TRBD1	NA	TRBV19	TRBJ1-5	TGTGCCAGTAGTCTTATCGGACAGGGGCAGTACAATCAGCCCCAGCATTTT	CASSLIGQGQYNQPQHF
NA	NA	TRBV7-4	TRBJ2-5	TGTGCCAGCAGCTTCAGGAGCAGTGGGGGGCAGCAAGGGACCCAGTACTTC	CASSFRSSGGQQGTQYF
NA	few	TRBV19	TRBJ1-2	TGTGCCAGTATGGGGTATGGCTACACCTTC	CASMGYGYTF